Below are 28 T cell receptor beta chains sequenced from a single sample in a study of vaccination and CD4 T cells after COVID-19. The Oncomine TCR Beta short-read assay was applied to DNA of cultured CD4+ T cells. One entry per CDR3 protein results from TCRdb running MiXCR on the PCR reads. Among 9,500 to 15,000 distinct CDR3 sequences listed, 30% were seen once. Their cognate antigens are unknown. Treatment defined: roughly ten-day PBMC culture with coronavirus spike peptide pools or control peptides (ViraFEST assay). The sequenced material came from cultured CD4+ T cells from blood. These receptors were collected from a human donor with COVID-19.

This clonotype was counted only a few times. V gene TRBV20-1 combines with J gene TRBJ2-7, with 10 bases matching TRBD2. J was trimmed by 2 bases and V by 2 bases; bases with no gene match: 6. Germline V gene lookup returns CDR1 DFQATT and CDR2 SNEGSKA (reference sequence). The CDR3 spans 15 residues. CDR3 DNA sequence: TGCAGTGCTAGAAACCTAGCGGGGGTCGCCTACGAGCAGTACTTC. This gives the protein CSARNLAGVAYEQYF.

In this sample, this clonotype turned up a few times. The genes are TRBV6-2 or TRBV6-3 and TRBJ1-2; D is ambiguous. The germline V and J ends were trimmed by 6 bases and 5 bases, with 13 bases remaining between them. The CDR3 is made up of 13 amino acids. From germline, CDR1 is MNHEY and CDR2 SVGEGT. The CDR3 DNA sequence: TGTGCCAGCAGGACTATTTCAGGTTATGGCTACACCTTC. This gives the protein CASRTISGYGYTF.

The rearrangement uses TRBV12-3 or TRBV12-4 and TRBJ2-3, with TRBD2 matching over 11 bases. The V gene end was trimmed by 3 bases and the J gene end by 6 bases; junction bases not matched to a gene: 8. The CDR3 consists of 16 residues. The CDR3 is CASSFLLAGVTDTQYF. Here the CDR3 DNA reads TGTGCCAGCAGTTTTCTACTAGCGGGGGTGACGGATACGCAGTATTTT.

There are a few counts of this clonotype. This chain connects TRBV7-2 to TRBJ1-2; possible D gene TRBD1, 5 bases. Germline assignment: CDR1 SGHTA and CDR2 FQGNSA. Between the trimmed V and J ends, which lost 5 bases and 1 base, there was a span of 14 bases. This CDR3 is 15 amino acids long. The CDR3 region has the DNA TGTGCCAGCAGCCCCCGGGGGTCTTTTAACTATGGCTACACCTTC. Protein sequence: CASSPRGSFNYGYTF.

V gene TRBV28 combines with J gene TRBJ2-3, with TRBD1 as a possible D gene (6 bases). V gave up 5 bases and J gave up 2 bases, with 8 bases separating them. This CDR3 comprises 13 residues. Germline CDR1 is MDHEN and CDR2 is SYDVKM. In nucleotides, the CDR3 is TGTGCCAGCAGTGTGGGACACACAGATACGCAGTATTTT. This codes for CASSVGHTDTQYF.

By sample share, this clonotype is medium-sized. The rearrangement links TRBV24-1 to TRBJ1-5; 7 bases line up with TRBD1. Germline V gene lookup returns CDR1 KGHDR and CDR2 SFDVKD. CDR3 length equals 16 residues. The ends lost 3 bases at V and 2 bases at J; junction bases unmatched: 6. The CDR3 sequence: CATSDRTGLGNQPQHF. For the CDR3, the DNA is TGTGCCACCAGTGATAGGACAGGACTGGGCAATCAGCCCCAGCATTTT.

The chain carries TRBV28 and TRBJ2-7; no clear D gene. V lost 5 bases and J 4 bases, leaving 9 bases between the germline ends. Germline CDR1 reads MDHEN; CDR2 reads SYDVKM. This CDR3 spans 12 amino acids. The CDR3 sequence: CASSLLPYEQYF. In DNA, the CDR3 is TGTGCCAGCAGTCTGCTACCGTACGAGCAGTACTTC.

This chain connects TRBV9 to TRBJ1-1; D possibly corresponds to TRBD1 (6 bases). There are 13 residues in the CDR3. Trimming removed 0 bases at V and 6 bases at J, with 9 bases between. The germline CDR1 and CDR2 sequences are SGDLS and YYNGEE. CDR3 residues: CASSVGRTAEAFF. CDR3 in DNA: TGTGCCAGCAGCGTAGGGAGGACAGCTGAAGCTTTCTTT.

V usage is TRBV25-1 and J usage is TRBJ1-3; D is unresolved. V was pared by 1 base and J by 2 bases, with 6 bases between. This CDR3 spans 14 amino acids. Germline V gives CDR1 MGHDK, CDR2 SYGVNS. CDR3 sequence (DNA): TGTGCCAGCAGTGAATCGACCCCTGGAAACACCATATATTTT. This codes for CASSESTPGNTIYF.

The DNA of the CDR3 is TGTGCCAGCAGTGTAGAAAGATCGAACACTGAAGCTTTCTTT. Translated, it gives CASSVERSNTEAFF. This rearrangement joins TRBV2 to TRBJ1-1; D remains unclear. The V gene's germline CDR1 is SNHLY and CDR2 FYNNEI. The CDR3 has 14 amino acids. The V gene lost 4 bases and the J gene lost 1 base, with 10 bases spanning the gap.

V usage is TRBV7-2 and J usage is TRBJ2-5, with TRBD2 identical over 9 bases. CDR1 is SGHTA, CDR2 FQGNSA, per germline. V lost 5 bases, J lost 6 bases, and 13 bases stayed unmatched. CDR3 length equals 16 residues. The chain's CDR3 is CASSRMTPSGGKTQYF. The CDR3 DNA is TGTGCCAGCAGCAGAATGACCCCAAGCGGGGGGAAGACCCAGTACTTC.

This clonotype was counted a few times. The genes are TRBV19 and TRBJ1-6; D remains ambiguous. V was clipped by 1 base and J by 3 bases, with 10 bases between them. Germline V lookup: CDR1 LNHDA, CDR2 SQIVND (reference sequence). The CDR3 length is 16 residues. This CDR3 reads CASSIGFDLYNSPLHF. In DNA, the CDR3 is TGTGCCAGTAGTATAGGGTTCGACCTCTATAATTCACCCCTCCACTTT.

The V and J genes are TRBV27 and TRBJ2-3; 10 bases are shared with TRBD2. V lost 6 bases, J lost 0 bases, and 9 bases stayed unmatched. The CDR3 totals 17 residues. Germline CDR1 and CDR2: MNHEY and SMNVEV (reference sequence). CDR3 loop: CASRLAGASGSTDTQYF. The CDR3 nucleotides are TGTGCCAGCAGGCTAGCGGGGGCGTCGGGGAGCACAGATACGCAGTATTTT.

The chain is built from TRBV2 and TRBJ2-1, with D possibly TRBD2 on 6 matching bases. Germline CDR1 and CDR2: SNHLY and FYNNEI. The CDR3 contains 14 residues. Deletions cut 2 bases from V and 6 bases from J, with 11 bases between. This CDR3 is CASSEHLAANEQFF. CDR3 DNA: TGTGCCAGCAGTGAACACTTAGCGGCCAATGAGCAGTTCTTC.

The V and J genes are TRBV20-1 and TRBJ1-6, with a weak D call TRBD1 (5 bases). V shed 2 bases and J shed 6 bases, with 23 bases lying between them. This CDR3 has 18 residues. The germline V gene encodes CDR1 DFQATT and CDR2 SNEGSKA (reference sequence). CDR3 protein: CSARSHHDPGYPNSPLHF. The CDR3 DNA follows: TGCAGTGCTAGAAGCCACCATGACCCAGGGTATCCTAATTCACCCCTCCACTTT.

This sequence joins TRBV7-2 and TRBJ2-7; 12 nucleotides match TRBD2. This CDR3 has 15 residues. The V gene's germline CDR1 is SGHTA and CDR2 FQGNSA. Trimming cost V 5 bases and J 2 bases; bases outside gene matches: 4. The CDR3 nucleotides are TGTGCCAGCAGCCACACTAGCGGGGGGCCCTACGAGCAGTACTTC. Translating it yields CASSHTSGGPYEQYF.

This clonotype was recorded a few times. The chain carries TRBV20-1 and TRBJ1-5; TRBD1 is a possible D gene (6 bases). This CDR3 has 13 amino acids. Looked up from germline, CDR1 is DFQATT and CDR2 is SNEGSKA (reference sequence). Trimming took 0 bases from V and 5 from J, leaving 8 bases between them. The DNA of the CDR3 is TGCAGTGCTAGAGAGACAGGAGATCAGCCCCAGCATTTT. Translated: CSARETGDQPQHF.

The table lists this clonotype with a count of one. This chain uses TRBV7-9 with TRBJ2-5, with 10 bases that match TRBD2. The J segment lost 5 bases and the V segment lost 4 bases, leaving 7 bases of the junction unmatched. This CDR3 region has 15 residues. Germline-derived CDR1 and CDR2 are SEHNR and FQNEAQ (reference sequence). CDR3 sequence: CASSSVLAGAETQYF. The CDR3, as DNA: TGTGCCAGCAGCTCGGTCCTAGCGGGGGCGGAGACCCAGTACTTC.

The table lists this clonotype with a few counts. V is TRBV19 and J is TRBJ1-5; TRBD1 might be the D (6 bases). Deletions cut 4 bases from V and 2 bases from J, with 12 bases between. The CDR3 sequence is 15 residues long. Germline-derived CDR1 and CDR2 are LNHDA and SQIVND (reference sequence). The CDR3 DNA reads TGTGCCAGTAGTACCCTATCAGGGGGCAATCAGCCCCAGCATTTT. Encoded protein: CASSTLSGGNQPQHF.

V is TRBV5-1 and J is TRBJ2-6, with D uncertain. The V and J ends lost 4 bases and 0 bases respectively, with 11 bases between them. This CDR3 comprises 16 residues. Germline lookup yields CDR1 SGHRS and CDR2 YFSETQ. Written as DNA, the CDR3 is TGCGCCAGCAGCCCTCCCGACTTCTCTGGGGCCAACGTCCTGACTTTC. It codes for CASSPPDFSGANVLTF.

The V and J genes are TRBV12-3 or TRBV12-4 and TRBJ1-2; 8 nucleotides align to TRBD1. The CDR3 runs 14 residues. V lost 8 bases and J lost 5; bases outside the gene matches: 10. As DNA, the CDR3 is TGTGCCAGCTTTTGGACAGGGAGGGGATATGGCTACACCTTC. Amino acids: CASFWTGRGYGYTF.

This clonotype has just a few counts. The V and J genes are TRBV2 and TRBJ2-2, with 7 bases lining up with TRBD2. In germline, CDR1 is SNHLY, CDR2 FYNNEI. The V gene end was trimmed by 8 bases and the J gene end by 6 bases; junction bases not matched to a gene: 6. The length of the CDR3 is 13 residues. The CDR3 is CASGMTSSGELFF. The DNA for the CDR3 is TGTGCCAGCGGAATGACTAGCTCCGGGGAGCTGTTTTTT. Looking up the rest from reference TRBV2 and TRBJ2-2 gives the full variable domain: EPEVTQTPSHQVTQMGQEVILRCVPISNHLYFYWYRQILGQKVEFLVSFYNNEISEKSEIFDDQFSVERPDGSNFTLKIRSTKLEDSAMYFCASGMTSSGELFFGEGSRLTVL.

This clonotype turned up a few times. V gene TRBV7-9 combines with J gene TRBJ1-2, with 12 positions matching TRBD1. Losses at the gene ends were 4 bases for V and 7 bases for J; bases not matched to a gene: 16. Germline V lookup: CDR1 SEHNR, CDR2 FQNEAQ (reference sequence). This CDR3 is 18 amino acids long. The CDR3 DNA sequence: TGTGCCAGCAGCTCAGGCTCCGGGACAGGGGGCTTCTCTGCTGGCTACACCTTC. It yields the protein CASSSGSGTGGFSAGYTF. Based on the CDR3 plus reference TRBV7-9 and TRBJ1-2, the full variable domain is DTGVSQNPRHKITKRGQNVTFRCDPISEHNRLYWYRQTLGQGPEFLTYFQNEAQLEKSRLLSDRFSAERPKGSFSTLEIQRTEQGDSAMYLCASSSGSGTGGFSAGYTFGSGTRLTVV.

The chain has TRBV2 and TRBJ2-7; the match to TRBD1 covers 9 bases. This CDR3 is built from 15 residues. With V trimmed by 0 bases and J by 5 bases, 5 bases remained unmatched. Germline lookup yields CDR1 SNHLY and CDR2 FYNNEI. For the CDR3, the DNA is TGTGCCAGCAGTGAAGCGGACAGGGGCGAAAACGAGCAGTACTTC. Translation gives CASSEADRGENEQYF.

J is TRBJ1-2 and V is TRBV19; the match to TRBD1 covers 7 bases. The CDR3 loop spans 13 amino acids. The germline V gene has CDR1 LNHDA and CDR2 SQIVND (reference sequence). The ends lost 5 bases at V and 8 bases at J; junction bases unmatched: 8. CDR3 protein: CASSWNRGLGYTF. CDR3 in DNA: TGTGCCAGTAGTTGGAACAGGGGTCTAGGCTACACCTTC. Full variable domain (missing parts from reference TRBV19 and TRBJ1-2): DGGITQSPKYLFRKEGQNVTLSCEQNLNHDAMYWYRQDPGQGLRLIYYSQIVNDFQKGDIAEGYSVSREKKESFPLTVTSAQKNPTAFYLCASSWNRGLGYTFGSGTRLTVV.

The chain has TRBV6-4 and TRBJ2-6; possibly TRBD2 for D (6 bases). CDR3 length: 17 residues. The germline gives CDR1 MRHNA, CDR2 SNTAGT. The CDR3 reads CAMEGTDKNSGANVLTF. The DNA for the CDR3 is TGTGCTATGGAGGGGACCGATAAAAACTCTGGGGCCAACGTCCTGACTTTC.

In this sample, this clonotype turned up a few times. This chain uses TRBV20-1 with TRBJ2-7; 9 bases are a match to TRBD2. Germline values: CDR1 DFQATT, CDR2 SNEGSKA (reference sequence). The CDR3 contains 17 residues. The J segment lost 4 bases and the V segment lost 4 bases, leaving 17 bases of the junction unmatched. In nucleotides, the CDR3 is TGCAGTGCTACCCTAATAAGCGGGGGGCTTCCTGGGTACGAGCAGTACTTC. Translated: CSATLISGGLPGYEQYF.

The rearrangement joins TRBV7-9 to TRBJ2-7; D is possibly TRBD2 (6 bases). The V and J ends lost 3 bases and 2 bases respectively, with 8 bases between them. The CDR3 contains 13 residues. CDR1 is SEHNR, CDR2 FQNEAQ, per germline (reference sequence). The CDR3 reads CASSFSGPYEQYF. Here the CDR3 DNA reads TGTGCCAGCAGCTTCAGCGGGCCCTACGAGCAGTACTTC.